A selection of T cell receptor beta chains follows, all from one sample in a study of T cell changes during pregnancy in multiple sclerosis. The protocol was immunoSEQ multiplex PCR, while the TCRdb copy is restricted to in-frame clones and leaves out a portion. The data contain about 70,000 clones, around nine tenths of them singletons. Sequenced material: CD4+ T cells from peripheral blood mononuclear cells, taken after pregnancy. Source of these receptors: a female donor with multiple sclerosis, enrolled in a pregnancy study. Each CDR3 is given with its conserved first and last residue. The D gene is left open where the match is weak. Size is stated for part of the rows, as once, few or many counts, or as a class when the clone is expanded.

abundance | j_gene | d_gene | v_gene | CDR3aa | CDR3nt
NA | TRBJ2-7 | TRBD2 | TRBV6-6 | CASSYERGSYEQYF | TGTGCCAGCAGTTACGAGCGGGGGTCCTACGAGCAGTACTTC
NA | TRBJ1-5 | TRBD1 | TRBV18 | CASSPTGVPSQPQHF | TGTGCCAGCTCACCAACAGGGGTTCCCAGTCAGCCCCAGCATTTT
NA | TRBJ1-1 | TRBD1 | TRBV11-2 | CASSPLDRGLGTEAFF | TGTGCCAGCAGCCCGCTCGACAGGGGGCTGGGCACTGAAGCTTTCTTT
NA | TRBJ1-4 | TRBD1 | TRBV5-1 | CASSFDRGGNEKLFF | TGCGCCAGCAGCTTCGACAGGGGTGGTAATGAAAAACTGTTTTTT
NA | TRBJ1-2 | NA | TRBV7-8 | CASSLEGVYGYTF | TGTGCCAGCAGCTTAGAAGGAGTGTATGGCTACACCTTC
NA | TRBJ2-7 | NA | TRBV6-6 | CASSLRTPYEQYF | TGTGCCAGCAGTTTAAGGACACCTTACGAGCAGTACTTC
NA | TRBJ1-5 | NA | TRBV19 | CASRQSHTGTSNQPQHF | TGTGCCAGTAGGCAAAGCCATACAGGGACTAGCAATCAGCCCCAGCATTTT
NA | TRBJ1-2 | TRBD1 | TRBV27 | CASSTGQGATGYTF | TGTGCCAGCAGTACGGGACAGGGGGCGACCGGCTACACCTTC
NA | TRBJ2-7 | NA | TRBV9 | CASSSRGYEQYF | TGTGCCAGCAGCTCAAGGGGGTACGAGCAGTACTTC
NA | TRBJ1-5 | NA | TRBV7-2 | CASSWEANSNQPQHF | TGTGCCAGCAGCTGGGAGGCTAATAGCAATCAGCCCCAGCATTTT
NA | TRBJ2-3 | TRBD1 | TRBV30 | CAWRLGTGRDTQYF | TGTGCCTGGAGGTTGGGGACAGGGCGTGATACGCAGTATTTT
NA | TRBJ1-3 | NA | TRBV5-8 | CASSLLVLRSGNTIYF | TGTGCCAGCAGCTTATTGGTTCTGCGCTCTGGAAACACCATATATTTT
NA | TRBJ1-1 | NA | TRBV2 | CASSEGMNTEAFF | TGTGCCAGCAGTGAGGGCATGAACACTGAAGCTTTCTTT
NA | TRBJ1-5 | TRBD1 | TRBV27 | CASSFRMGGTGTLQPQHF | TGTGCCAGCAGTTTCCGCATGGGGGGGACAGGGACTTTGCAGCCCCAGCATTTT
NA | TRBJ2-2 | NA | TRBV20-1 | CSARGSGELFF | TGCAGTGCTAGAGGTAGCGGGGAGCTGTTTTTT
NA | TRBJ1-1 | TRBD1 | TRBV5-1 | CASSSLGGSDTEAFF | TGCGCCAGCAGCTCACTAGGGGGCTCGGATACTGAAGCTTTCTTT
NA | TRBJ1-1 | NA | TRBV7-3 | CASSLSATGRTEAFF | TGTGCCAGCAGCTTATCGGCTACAGGGCGGACTGAAGCTTTCTTT
NA | TRBJ1-1 | NA | TRBV18 | CASSAHTEAFF | TGTGCCAGCTCGGCTCACACTGAAGCTTTCTTT
NA | TRBJ2-1 | NA | TRBV2 | CARGGPGADNEQFF | TGTGCCAGGGGGGGGCCAGGGGCGGACAATGAGCAGTTCTTC
NA | TRBJ2-5 | NA | TRBV28 | CASSSAAAADQETQYF | TGTGCCAGCAGCTCGGCCGCGGCTGCGGACCAAGAGACCCAGTACTTC
few | TRBJ1-2 | TRBD1 | TRBV5-1 | CASSLAGTGGGYTF | TGCGCCAGCAGCTTGGCCGGGACAGGGGGCGGCTACACCTTC
NA | TRBJ1-4 | NA | TRBV15 | CATSRDLGQGREKLFF | TGTGCCACCAGCAGAGATCTGGGTCAGGGTAGGGAAAAACTGTTTTTT
NA | TRBJ2-7 | TRBD1 | TRBV28 | CASSPRDRGPHEQYF | TGTGCCAGCAGCCCCCGGGACAGGGGACCCCACGAGCAGTACTTC
NA | TRBJ1-1 | NA | TRBV15 | CATSRDGRSLNTEAFF | TGTGCCACCAGCAGAGATGGCAGGTCTTTGAACACTGAAGCTTTCTTT
NA | TRBJ2-3 | NA | TRBV6-1 | CASLETGYPTDTQYF | TGTGCCAGCCTTGAGACTGGGTACCCCACAGATACGCAGTATTTT
NA | TRBJ1-6 | NA | TRBV11-2 | CASSLGRRASPLHF | TGTGCCAGCAGCTTAGGTCGCAGGGCCTCACCCCTCCACTTT
NA | TRBJ1-5 | NA | TRBV2 | CASSEETAPNQPQHF | TGTGCCAGCAGTGAGGAGACAGCACCCAATCAGCCCCAGCATTTT
NA | TRBJ1-2 | NA | TRBV14 | CASSLTGLYGYTF | TGTGCCAGCAGCCTCACGGGTCTTTATGGCTACACCTTC
NA | TRBJ2-5 | NA | TRBV18 | CASSVDRDIWQETQYF | TGTGCCAGCTCCGTCGATCGGGACATTTGGCAAGAGACCCAGTACTTC
NA | TRBJ2-2 | TRBD2 | TRBV7-8 | CASSSGRGTGELFF | TGTGCCAGCAGCTCCGGGAGGGGAACCGGGGAGCTGTTTTTT
NA | TRBJ1-4 | NA | TRBV30 | CAWSVRGRVFF | TGTGCCTGGAGTGTTAGGGGTAGGGTGTTTTTT
NA | TRBJ2-1 | NA | TRBV5-1 | CASSLDSYNEQFF | TGCGCCAGCAGCCTTGACAGCTACAATGAGCAGTTCTTC
NA | TRBJ2-7 | TRBD1 | TRBV5-4 | CASSARTGLSYEQYF | TGTGCCAGCAGCGCCCGGACAGGGCTCTCCTACGAGCAGTACTTC
once | TRBJ2-5 | NA | TRBV18 | CASSPAGQETQYF | TGTGCCAGCTCACCTGCGGGCCAAGAGACCCAGTACTTC
NA | TRBJ2-5 | TRBD2 | TRBV7-3 | CASSAGLAGGQETQYF | TGTGCCAGCAGCGCAGGACTAGCGGGGGGCCAAGAGACCCAGTACTTC
once | TRBJ1-2 | NA | TRBV28 | CASSSGSGSVTLLYGYTF | TGTGCCAGCAGTTCGGGGAGCGGGTCGGTAACGCTTCTCTATGGCTACACCTTC
NA | TRBJ1-2 | TRBD1 | TRBV18 | CASSPRTGGYGYTF | TGTGCCAGCTCACCAAGGACAGGGGGATATGGCTACACCTTC
NA | TRBJ2-5 | TRBD2 | TRBV7-2 | CASSPRVLAGGETQYF | TGTGCCAGCAGCCCCCGGGTCCTAGCGGGAGGTGAGACCCAGTACTTC
NA | TRBJ1-1 | NA | TRBV4-2 | CASSQDVTHRVADTEAFF | TGTGCCAGCAGCCAAGATGTGACCCACAGGGTTGCGGACACTGAAGCTTTCTTT
once | TRBJ2-7 | NA | TRBV29-1 | CSVGLDLGEQYF | TGCAGCGTTGGACTAGATCTGGGCGAGCAGTACTTC
once | TRBJ1-2 | NA | TRBV14 | CTSSPSISGRGNGYTF | TGTACCAGCAGCCCTTCTATTAGTGGGAGAGGGAATGGCTACACCTTC
once | TRBJ1-1 | NA | TRBV2 | CASGRNTNPNTEAFF | TGTGCCAGCGGGAGGAACACGAATCCGAACACTGAAGCTTTCTTT